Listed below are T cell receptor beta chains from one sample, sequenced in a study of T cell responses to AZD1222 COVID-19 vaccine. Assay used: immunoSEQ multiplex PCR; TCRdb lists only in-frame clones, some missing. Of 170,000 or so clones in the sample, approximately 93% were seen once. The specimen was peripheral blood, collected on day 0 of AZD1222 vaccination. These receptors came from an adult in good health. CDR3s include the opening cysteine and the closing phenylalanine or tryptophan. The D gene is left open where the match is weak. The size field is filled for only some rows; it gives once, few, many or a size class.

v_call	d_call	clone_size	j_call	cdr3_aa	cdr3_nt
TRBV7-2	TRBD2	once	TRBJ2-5	CASSSSLAGGRETQYF	TGTGCCAGCAGCTCGTCCTTAGCGGGGGGGCGGGAGACCCAGTACTTC
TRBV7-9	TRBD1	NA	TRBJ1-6	CASSHRGPESLNSPLHF	TGTGCCAGCAGCCACAGGGGGCCGGAAAGCTTAAATTCACCCCTCCACTTT
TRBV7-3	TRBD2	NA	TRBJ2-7	CASSLTGGGSYEQYF	TGTGCCAGCAGCTTGACGGGCGGGGGATCCTACGAGCAGTACTTC
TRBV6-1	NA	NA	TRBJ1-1	CASSEARPGEHVEAFF	TGTGCCAGCAGTGAAGCGCGTCCAGGGGAACATGTAGAAGCTTTCTTT
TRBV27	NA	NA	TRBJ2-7	CASSFGRSYEQYF	TGTGCCAGCAGTTTCGGGCGGAGCTACGAGCAGTACTTC
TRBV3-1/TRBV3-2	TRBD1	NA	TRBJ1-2	CASGTGGWGGYTF	TGTGCCAGTGGAACAGGGGGGTGGGGTGGCTACACCTTC
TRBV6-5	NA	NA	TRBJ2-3	CAGGATDTQYF	TGTGCCGGGGGGGCTACAGATACGCAGTATTTT
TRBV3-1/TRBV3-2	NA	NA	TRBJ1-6	CASSQANRAPLHF	TGTGCCAGCAGCCAAGCAAATAGGGCACCCCTCCACTTT
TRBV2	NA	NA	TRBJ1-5	CASSGSRINPQHF	TGTGCCAGCAGTGGGTCCAGGATCAACCCCCAGCATTTT
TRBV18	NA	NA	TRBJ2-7	CASSPPSLYEQYF	TGTGCCAGCTCACCCCCCAGCCTCTACGAGCAGTACTTC
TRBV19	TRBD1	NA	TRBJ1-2	CASSPSDRVHYGYTF	TGTGCCAGTAGTCCATCAGACAGGGTACACTATGGCTACACCTTC
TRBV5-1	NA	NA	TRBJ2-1	CASSEQSNNEQFF	TGCGCCAGCAGCGAACAATCGAACAATGAGCAGTTCTTC
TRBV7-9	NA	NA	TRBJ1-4	CASSSPRGQNEKLFF	TGTGCCAGCAGTTCCCCACGGGGGCAAAATGAAAAACTGTTTTTT
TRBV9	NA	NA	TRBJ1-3	CASSVWTPGRTDSGNTIYF	TGTGCCAGCAGCGTGTGGACACCCGGACGAACAGACTCTGGAAACACCATATATTTT